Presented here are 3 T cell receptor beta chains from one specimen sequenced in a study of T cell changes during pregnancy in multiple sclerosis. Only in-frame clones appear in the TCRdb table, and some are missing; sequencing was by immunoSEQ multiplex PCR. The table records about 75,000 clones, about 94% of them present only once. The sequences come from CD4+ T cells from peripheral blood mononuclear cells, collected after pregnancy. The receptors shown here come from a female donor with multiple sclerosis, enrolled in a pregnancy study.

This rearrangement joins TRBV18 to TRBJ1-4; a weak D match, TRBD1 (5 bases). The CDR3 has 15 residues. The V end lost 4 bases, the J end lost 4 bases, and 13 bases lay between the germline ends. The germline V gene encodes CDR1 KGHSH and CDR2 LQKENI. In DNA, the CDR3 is TGTGCCAGCTCACGTGACAGTGGCTTTAATGAAAAACTGTTTTTT. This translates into CASSRDSGFNEKLFF.

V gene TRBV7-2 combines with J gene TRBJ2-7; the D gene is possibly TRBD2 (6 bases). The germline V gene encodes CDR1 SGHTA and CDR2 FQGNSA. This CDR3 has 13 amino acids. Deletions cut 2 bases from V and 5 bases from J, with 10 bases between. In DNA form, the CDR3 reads TGTGCCAGCAGCTTACTGCCGGGGGACGAGCAGTACTTC. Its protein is CASSLLPGDEQYF.

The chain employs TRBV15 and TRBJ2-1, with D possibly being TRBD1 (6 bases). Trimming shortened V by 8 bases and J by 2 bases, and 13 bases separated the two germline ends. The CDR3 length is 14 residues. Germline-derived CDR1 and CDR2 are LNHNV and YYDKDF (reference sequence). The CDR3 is CATSGASAYNEQFF. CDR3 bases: TGTGCCACCTCAGGGGCATCGGCCTACAATGAGCAGTTCTTC.